This passage covers 19 T cell receptor beta chains from one sample sequenced in a study of T cells after yellow fever vaccination. TCRdb independently ran MiXCR on the 5' RACE reads; one entry per CDR3 protein. The sample lists more than 450,000 distinct CDR3 sequences; around a fifth were seen once. The specimen comprised PBMCs, sampled roughly 23 days after the first yellow fever vaccination. The receptors stem from a man between 18 and 35 years old who received the YFV17D yellow fever vaccine.

This clonotype was observed a few times. The gene calls are TRBV7-2 and TRBJ1-6; no clear D gene. Germline CDR1 and CDR2: SGHTA and FQGNSA. The CDR3 contains 15 residues. The V and J ends lost 1 base and 5 bases respectively, with 9 bases between them. CDR3 nucleotides: TGTGCCAGCAGCTTAGGTGTTGGAGATAATTCACCCCTCCACTTT. It translates to CASSLGVGDNSPLHF.

The chain joins TRBV5-4 to TRBJ2-5; D remains ambiguous. Germline values: CDR1 SGHNT, CDR2 YYREEE (reference sequence). Trimming took 4 bases from V and 3 from J, leaving 16 bases between them. The CDR3 is made up of 15 amino acids. The CDR3 loop is CASSHPDESEETQYF. As DNA, the CDR3 is TGTGCCAGCAGCCATCCCGATGAGAGTGAAGAGACCCAGTACTTC.

This clonotype was seen repeatedly, ten times or more. The genes are TRBV14 and TRBJ1-2; tentative D call: TRBD1 (6 bases). With 2 bases removed from V and 8 bases from J, the gap between germline ends came to 24 bases. The CDR3 length is 17 residues. Per germline, CDR1 SGHDN and CDR2 FVKESK. The CDR3 region has the DNA TGTGCCAGCAGCCAACGGGGACACCTTAGGAACTATGGCGGCTACACCTTC. Translating it yields CASSQRGHLRNYGGYTF.

The chain employs TRBV20-1 and TRBJ2-7; 9 bases match TRBD1. The CDR3 length is 14 residues. Germline V gene lookup returns CDR1 DFQATT and CDR2 SNEGSKA (reference sequence). V lost 5 bases and J lost 0; bases outside the gene matches: 5. CDR3 residues: CSAGDRATSYEQYF. Written as DNA, the CDR3 is TGCAGTGCTGGGGACAGGGCCACCTCCTACGAGCAGTACTTC.

CDR3 bases: TGCGCCAGCAGCCCGGGGGGGGCCCTCGACTACGAGCAGTACTTC. Protein product: CASSPGGALDYEQYF. This rearrangement joins TRBV5-1 to TRBJ2-7; the match to TRBD2 covers 8 bases. Germline-derived CDR1 and CDR2 are SGHRS and YFSETQ. This CDR3 contains 15 residues. V lost 4 bases to trimming and J lost 3 bases; unmatched junction nucleotides: 9.

This chain joins TRBV20-1 and TRBJ2-1; 7 nucleotides agree with TRBD1. Germline loops: CDR1 DFQATT, CDR2 SNEGSKA (reference sequence). The V segment lost 0 bases and the J segment 3 bases; nucleotides outside the gene matches: 5. The CDR3 consists of 15 residues. DNA of the CDR3: TGCAGTGCTAGAGAAGGCCAGGGGGACTACAATGAGCAGTTCTTC. It encodes CSAREGQGDYNEQFF.

V and J are TRBV4-1 and TRBJ1-5; unclear D gene. Germline CDR1 MGHRA, CDR2 YSYEKL. The length of the CDR3 is 12 residues. V lost 5 bases to trimming and J lost 9 bases, with 11 bases between them. The CDR3 loop is CASSLPTGPQHF. The CDR3 DNA sequence: TGCGCCAGCAGCTTGCCGACGGGGCCCCAGCATTTT.

This clonotype was counted only a few times. The V gene is TRBV15, the J gene TRBJ2-3, with D possibly TRBD2 on 5 matching bases. Trimming cost V 0 bases and J 4 bases, with 14 bases left between them. The CDR3 sequence is 16 residues long. CDR1 and CDR2 (germline): LNHNV, YYDKDF (reference sequence). The CDR3: CATSRDGRSGPDTQYF. DNA of the CDR3: TGTGCCACCAGCAGAGATGGGAGAAGTGGACCAGATACGCAGTATTTT. Full variable domain (rest looked up from reference TRBV15 and TRBJ2-3): DAMVIQNPRYQVTQFGKPVTLSCSQTLNHNVMYWYQQKSSQAPKLLFHYYDKDFNNEADTPDNFQSRRPNTSFCFLDIRSPGLGDTAMYLCATSRDGRSGPDTQYFGPGTRLTVL.

As regards this clonotype: Relative to the germline gene, one junction end is altered; a read error may explain this. The chain has TRBV20-1 and TRBJ2-1, with a weak D call TRBD2 (6 bases). This CDR3 region has 18 residues. The V gene's germline CDR1 is DFQATT and CDR2 SNEGSKA (reference sequence). CDR3 nucleotides: TGCTGTGCTAGAGATCGGTTCTACCGCTGGACGGCGGGGAGTGAGCAGTTCTTC. It specifies CCARDRFYRWTAGSEQFF.

The genes are TRBV27 and TRBJ2-2; unclear D gene. With 3 bases removed from V and 6 bases from J, the gap between germline ends came to 14 bases. This CDR3 is built from 15 residues. CDR1 is MNHEY and CDR2 is SMNVEV in the germline V gene (reference sequence). CDR3 loop: CASSFATGFPGELFF. CDR3 bases: TGTGCCAGCAGTTTCGCGACGGGTTTCCCCGGGGAGCTGTTTTTT.

A remark on this clonotype: The junction differs from germline at one of its ends, possibly a read error. The chain recombines TRBV2 with TRBJ1-1; D remains unclear. Germline CDR1 SNHLY, CDR2 FYNNEI. The length of the CDR3 is 14 residues. CDR3 protein: CASREGLPGTEAFF. The CDR3 DNA is TGTGCCAGCAGGGAAGGATTACCCGGGACTGAAGCTTTCTTT. Supplemented by reference TRBV2 and TRBJ1-1, the full variable domain reads EPEVTQTPSHQVTQMGQEVILRCVPISNHLYFYWYRQILGQKVEFLVSFYNNEISEKSEIFDDQFSVERPDGSNFTLKIRSTKLEDSAMYFCASREGLPGTEAFFGQGTRLTVV.

The V gene is TRBV7-3, the J gene TRBJ1-1, with a tentative D call TRBD1 (5 bases). This CDR3 spans 14 amino acids. CDR1 and CDR2 from the germline V gene are SGHTA and FQGTGA. V lost 8 bases to trimming and J lost 4 bases, with 17 bases between them. The CDR3 loop reads CASAMYWGSTEAFF. Here the CDR3 DNA reads TGTGCCAGCGCCATGTATTGGGGGAGCACTGAAGCTTTCTTT.

V is TRBV6-2 or TRBV6-3 and J is TRBJ2-7; D is unclear. V was pared by 8 bases and J by 0 bases, with 8 bases between. Germline V gives CDR1 MNHEY, CDR2 SVGEGT. The CDR3 has 12 amino acids. CDR3 residues: CASARNSYEQYV. In DNA form, the CDR3 reads TGTGCCAGCGCCCGAAACTCCTACGAGCAGTACGTC.

The V and J genes are TRBV4-3 and TRBJ2-1, with D perhaps TRBD2 (5 bases). The CDR3 is 16 residues long. The germline V gene encodes CDR1 LGHNA and CDR2 YSLEER. The V end was cut by 0 bases, the J end by 6 bases, with 15 bases between. The CDR3 coding sequence is TGCGCCAGCAGCCAAGAAGTCACTAGTCCCGGCAATGAGCAGTTCTTC. It codes for CASSQEVTSPGNEQFF.

This sequence joins TRBV6-1 and TRBJ2-3; D might be TRBD2 (6 bases). This CDR3 contains 14 residues. Between the trimmed V and J ends, which lost 5 bases and 2 bases, there was a span of 11 bases. Germline CDR1 and CDR2: MNHNS and SASEGT. CDR3 sequence (DNA): TGTGCCAGCAGTAGACTAGACAACACAGATACGCAGTATTTT. Protein product: CASSRLDNTDTQYF.

The V call is TRBV19, the J call TRBJ2-2; 8 bases agree with TRBD2. The V and J ends lost 8 bases and 9 bases, in that order; junction bases with no gene match: 11. Germline CDR1 and CDR2: LNHDA and SQIVND (reference sequence). The CDR3 is made up of 14 amino acids. CDR3 nucleotide sequence: TGTGCCAGTCAGGCGGGGGGAATCCTCCGGGAGCTGTTTTTT. Protein product: CASQAGGILRELFF.

The chain carries TRBV7-2 and TRBJ1-4; D perhaps matches TRBD1 (6 bases). The CDR3 totals 12 residues. Germline V gene data show CDR1 as SGHTA and CDR2 as FQGNSA. With 6 bases removed from V and 8 bases from J, the gap between germline ends came to 10 bases. CDR3 sequence reads: CASSSDSEKLFF. The CDR3 DNA is TGTGCCAGCAGTTCGGACAGCGAAAAACTGTTTTTT. The full variable domain, its missing parts supplied by reference TRBV7-2 and TRBJ1-4, is GAGVSQSPSNKVTEKGKDVELRCDPISGHTALYWYRQSLGQGLEFLIYFQGNSAPDKSGLPSDRFSAERTGGSVSTLTIQRTQQEDSAVYLCASSSDSEKLFFGSGTQLSVL.

The chain uses TRBV4-1 and TRBJ1-1, with D unclear. The germline V gene encodes CDR1 MGHRA and CDR2 YSYEKL. The CDR3 consists of 14 residues. V dropped 0 bases and J dropped 1 base, with 6 bases sitting between them. The CDR3 DNA follows: TGCGCCAGCAGCCAAGAAACACAGAACACTGAAGCTTTCTTT. It translates to CASSQETQNTEAFF.

Only a few counts were recorded for this clonotype. The V call is TRBV20-1, the J call TRBJ2-2; unclear D gene. Trimming removed 1 base at V and 6 bases at J, with 15 bases between. Germline CDR1 and CDR2: DFQATT and SNEGSKA (reference sequence). The CDR3 contains 15 residues. The CDR3 sequence: CSARASGPEAGELFF. As DNA, the CDR3 is TGCAGTGCTAGAGCATCAGGCCCCGAGGCCGGGGAGCTGTTTTTT.